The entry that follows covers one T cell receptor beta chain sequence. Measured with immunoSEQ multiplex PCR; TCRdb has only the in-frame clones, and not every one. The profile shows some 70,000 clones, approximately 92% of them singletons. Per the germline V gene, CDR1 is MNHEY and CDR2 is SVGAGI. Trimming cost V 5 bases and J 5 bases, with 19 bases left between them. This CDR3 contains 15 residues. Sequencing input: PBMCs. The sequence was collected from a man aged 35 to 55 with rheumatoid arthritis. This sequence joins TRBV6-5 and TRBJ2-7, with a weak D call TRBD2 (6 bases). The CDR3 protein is CASSPLPGRSHEQYF. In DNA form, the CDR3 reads TGTGCCAGCAGTCCCCTCCCAGGGAGGTCCCACGAGCAGTACTTC.